The entry below gives a single T cell receptor beta chain sequence along with its context. This may stem from a read error, because a much larger clone lies one nucleotide away. The sample belongs to a study of T cells in Graves' hyperthyroidism and ophthalmopathy. The overall study: At initial diagnosis, before any treatment had begun, peripheral blood was obtained.

Ophthalmopathy patients showed a Clinical Activity Score of at least 3, NOSPECS grade of at least 4 and duration under 3 months. Fresh peripheral blood, under 11 ml, yielded the PBMCs. Trimming cost V 7 bases and J 0 bases; bases outside gene matches: 14. Germline V gene sequence: CDR1 MNHEY, CDR2 SVGEGT. The CDR3 runs to 18 residues. Regions amplified from RNA transcripts were the TCR beta CDR3 regions. An initial round of RT-PCR targeting the TCR CDR3 relied on the HTBI primer set. TCRdb reanalysed the multiplex PCR reads using MiXCR and keeps one entry per CDR3 protein. This sample carries around 370,000 distinct CDR3 sequences, less than 20% of them seen once, and the ten largest clones take 40% to 45%.

The sequence was obtained from a man between 18 and 35 years old with Graves' ophthalmopathy. This chain joins TRBV6-2 or TRBV6-3 and TRBJ2-1; 8 positions match TRBD2. The specimen sequenced was blood. The chain's CDR3 is CASNPKESSGGSYNEQFF. The CDR3 DNA sequence: TGTGCCAGCAATCCTAAGGAGTCCAGCGGGGGCTCCTACAATGAGCAGTTCTTC.